The 10 T cell receptor beta chains reported below all come from one sample, sequenced in a study of T cell responses to AZD1222 COVID-19 vaccine. This table comes from immunoSEQ multiplex PCR, and its TCRdb copy is limited to in-frame clones, with some not included. The data hold about 100,000 clones, with 87% observed a single time. Sequences were derived from peripheral blood, sampled on day 0 of AZD1222 vaccination. These TCRs come from an adult in good health.

The chain is built from TRBV5-4 and TRBJ2-1; 9 bases match TRBD2. The length of the CDR3 is 15 residues. V lost 2 bases and J lost 6; bases outside the gene matches: 6. Germline CDR1 is SGHNT and CDR2 is YYREEE (reference sequence). The CDR3 DNA follows: TGTGCCAGCAGCTTTTCGGCGGGGGGGCTCAATGAGCAGTTCTTC. Translating it yields CASSFSAGGLNEQFF.

The V and J genes are TRBV4-1 and TRBJ2-7; 11 bases match TRBD1. The CDR3 totals 15 residues. The J segment lost 7 bases and the V segment lost 1 base, leaving 6 bases of the junction unmatched. Per germline, CDR1 MGHRA and CDR2 YSYEKL. Written as DNA, the CDR3 is TGCGCCAGCAGCCAAGTCCCGGGACAGGGGGGGGAGCAGTACTTC. This sequence encodes CASSQVPGQGGEQYF.

The CDR3 reads CASGPSSYNEQFF. In DNA, the CDR3 is TGTGCCAGCGGACCAAGCTCCTACAATGAGCAGTTCTTC. This chain uses TRBV6-5 with TRBJ2-1; unclear D gene. This CDR3 is 13 amino acids long. Germline-derived CDR1 and CDR2 are MNHEY and SVGAGI. Trimming removed 8 bases from V and 0 bases from J, with 8 bases in between.

The chain joins TRBV10-3 to TRBJ2-7, with 13 bases identical to TRBD2. The CDR3 spans 17 residues. Germline V gene sequence: CDR1 ENHRY, CDR2 SYGVKD. With V trimmed by 2 bases and J by 6 bases, 10 bases remained unmatched. CDR3 residues: CAISETPGLAGKSEQYF. The CDR3 coding sequence is TGTGCCATCAGTGAGACTCCGGGACTAGCGGGAAAGAGCGAGCAGTACTTC.

The chain carries TRBV7-9 and TRBJ1-2, with 12 bases aligning to TRBD1. Germline-derived CDR1 and CDR2 are SEHNR and FQNEAQ (reference sequence). V lost 4 bases and J lost 7; bases outside the gene matches: 13. The CDR3 has 17 amino acids. The CDR3 DNA is TGTGCCAGCAGCTCCCGCCTAACTAGGGACAGGGGGCTTGGCTACACCTTC. It encodes CASSSRLTRDRGLGYTF.

V is TRBV4-1 and J is TRBJ1-1; 7 bases fit TRBD1. Germline lookup yields CDR1 MGHRA and CDR2 YSYEKL. V lost 1 base and J lost 7; bases outside the gene matches: 9. This CDR3 has 15 residues. The CDR3, as DNA: TGCGCCAGCAGCCAAGTTGCGGTGGGGACAGATGAAGCTTTCTTT. It yields the protein CASSQVAVGTDEAFF.

This chain uses TRBV11-3 with TRBJ1-1; D remains unclear. Looked up from germline, CDR1 is SGHNT and CDR2 is YENEEA. Trimming removed 6 bases at V and 0 bases at J, with 8 bases between. The CDR3 spans 13 residues. In DNA form, the CDR3 reads TGTGCCAGCAGTTCTAATGTGAACACTGAAGCTTTCTTT. The encoded protein is CASSSNVNTEAFF.

This clone has only one observation. The V call is TRBV5-1, the J call TRBJ1-1; the D gene is possibly TRBD1 (5 bases). Germline lookup yields CDR1 SGHRS and CDR2 YFSETQ. The CDR3 contains 14 residues. V was cut by 4 bases and J by 5 bases, with 15 bases left in between. The CDR3: CASSQDEGRTEAFF. The CDR3 DNA reads as TGCGCCAGCAGCCAGGACGAGGGACGAACTGAAGCTTTCTTT. Using reference TRBV5-1 and TRBJ1-1 for the parts outside the CDR3, the full variable domain is KAGVTQTPRYLIKTRGQQVTLSCSPISGHRSVSWYQQTPGQGLQFLFEYFSETQRNKGNFPGRFSGRQFSNSRSEMNVSTLELGDSALYLCASSQDEGRTEAFFGQGTRLTVV.

The CDR3 DNA sequence: TGTGCCATCAGTGAGGGGGGAAGGGATGGCTACACCTTC. Translated: CAISEGGRDGYTF. The chain carries TRBV10-3 and TRBJ1-2; TRBD1 might be the D (5 bases). The V gene's germline CDR1 is ENHRY and CDR2 SYGVKD. There are 13 residues in the CDR3. The V gene lost 2 bases and the J gene lost 6 bases, with 10 bases spanning the gap.

The chain recombines TRBV7-3 with TRBJ2-3, with a possible D match to TRBD2 (5 bases). The V gene lost 1 base and the J gene lost 4 bases, with 18 bases spanning the gap. Germline CDR1 reads SGHTA; CDR2 reads FQGTGA. This CDR3 has 17 amino acids. In nucleotides, the CDR3 is TGTGCCAGCAGCTTAAGGGGTGGCGGCGGGCCCCCAGATACGCAGTATTTT. It translates to CASSLRGGGGPPDTQYF.